This T cell receptor beta chain emerged from a study of blood T cell dynamics during melanoma immunotherapy. About the study: First-line therapy was either pembrolizumab or nivolumab with ipilimumab for metastatic melanoma.

Trimming took off 4 bases at V and 5 bases at J, with 10 bases between the two ends. The germline V gene encodes CDR1 SGDLS and CDR2 YYNGEE. This CDR3 has 12 amino acids. The sample's time point: week 3, after first cycle of checkpoint inhibitor. Response was assessed by RECIST 1.1 at 12 weeks, except a couple of rapid progressors. The table came from immunoSEQ multiplex PCR; TCRdb's copy has only in-frame clones and leaves some out. The sample records about 16,000 clones, 94% being singletons. The chain is built from TRBV9 and TRBJ2-7, with D unclear. The clonotype originates from a human donor with melanoma. This sample comprised effector memory CD8+ T cells from blood, obtained from a patient treated with checkpoint blockade. As DNA, the CDR3 is TGTGCCAGCAGCCCCCGACCAGACGAGCAGTACTTC. This gives the protein CASSPRPDEQYF.